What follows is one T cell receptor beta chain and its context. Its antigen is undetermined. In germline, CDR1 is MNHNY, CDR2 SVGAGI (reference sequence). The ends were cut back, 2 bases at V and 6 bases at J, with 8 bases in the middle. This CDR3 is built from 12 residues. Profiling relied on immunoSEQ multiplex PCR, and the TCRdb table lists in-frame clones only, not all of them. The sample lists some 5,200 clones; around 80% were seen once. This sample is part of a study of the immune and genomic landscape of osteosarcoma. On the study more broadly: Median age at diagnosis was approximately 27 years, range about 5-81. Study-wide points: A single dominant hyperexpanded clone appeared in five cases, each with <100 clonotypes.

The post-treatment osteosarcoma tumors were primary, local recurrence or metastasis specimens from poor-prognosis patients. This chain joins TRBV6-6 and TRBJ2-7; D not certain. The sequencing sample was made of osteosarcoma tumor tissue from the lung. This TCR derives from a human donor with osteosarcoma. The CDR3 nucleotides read TGTGCCAGCAGTTACCCCCCCATCGAGCAGTACTTC. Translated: CASSYPPIEQYF.